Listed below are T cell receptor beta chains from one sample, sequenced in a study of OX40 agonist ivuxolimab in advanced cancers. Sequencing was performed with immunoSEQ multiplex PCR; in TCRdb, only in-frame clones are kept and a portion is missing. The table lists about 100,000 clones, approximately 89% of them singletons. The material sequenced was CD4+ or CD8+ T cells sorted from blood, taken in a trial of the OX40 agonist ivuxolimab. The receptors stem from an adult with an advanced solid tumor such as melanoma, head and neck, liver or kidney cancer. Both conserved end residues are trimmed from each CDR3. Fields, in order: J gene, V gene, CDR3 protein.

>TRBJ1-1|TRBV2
ASKGSLNTEAF
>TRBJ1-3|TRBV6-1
ASSEIQAAGNTIY
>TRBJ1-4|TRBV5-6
ASSWGVREKLF
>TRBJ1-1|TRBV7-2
ASSLDGGYTEAF
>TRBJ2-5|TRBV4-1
ASSPDTSQETQY
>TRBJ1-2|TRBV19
ASSIQGSEGYT
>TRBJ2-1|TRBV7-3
ASSLGALENNEQF
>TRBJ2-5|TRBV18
ASSQGFGETQY
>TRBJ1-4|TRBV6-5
ASSYWGYGPNEKLF
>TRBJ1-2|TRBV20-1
SAREGGGYT
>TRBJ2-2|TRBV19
ASTTTTHGELF
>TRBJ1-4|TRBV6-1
ASSAGQGGATNEKLF
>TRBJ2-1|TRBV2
ASNLAGGDEQF
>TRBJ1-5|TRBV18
ASSPKGLQPQH
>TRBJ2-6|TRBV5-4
ASSLQGSGANVLT
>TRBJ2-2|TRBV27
ASSLSKGGTGELF
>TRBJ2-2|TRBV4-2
ASSQGRVMGGAGGELF
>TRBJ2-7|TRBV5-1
ASSLVYGGSDEQY
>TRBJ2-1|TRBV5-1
ASSWGGAGVDNEQF
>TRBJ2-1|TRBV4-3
ASSQRLAVIDRYNEQF
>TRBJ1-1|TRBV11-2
ASSQGRNTEAF
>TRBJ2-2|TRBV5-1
ASSPGLLNTGELF
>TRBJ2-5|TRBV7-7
ASSLGQQETQY
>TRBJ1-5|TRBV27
ASSLRTGMSNQPQH